The next 18 T cell receptor beta chains were all read from a single sample in a study of blood T cell repertoires in COVID-19. Clones were sequenced by immunoSEQ multiplex PCR, and TCRdb holds only the in-frame ones, with some missing. The sample holds fewer than 85,000 clones; approximately 87% are singletons and the top ten take 7% to 10%. Sequencing was performed on peripheral blood. The origin of the receptors is a middle-aged man with active COVID-19.

The chain couples TRBV4-1 to TRBJ1-5; D is unresolved. V gave up 0 bases and J gave up 6 bases, with 6 bases separating them. The CDR3 spans 13 residues. Germline V gives CDR1 MGHRA, CDR2 YSYEKL. CDR3 nucleotides: TGCGCCAGCAGCCAAGACGGTCCTCAGCCCCAGCATTTT. It is translated as CASSQDGPQPQHF.

The chain carries TRBV7-8 and TRBJ2-5; D is ambiguous. The CDR3 loop spans 16 amino acids. V lost 1 base and J 3 bases, leaving 15 bases between the germline ends. CDR1 and CDR2 (germline): SGHVS, FQNEAQ. The CDR3 loop is CASSLEPYLSKETQYF. CDR3 nucleotides: TGTGCCAGCAGCTTAGAACCCTACCTTTCGAAAGAGACCCAGTACTTC.

The rearrangement uses TRBV7-3 and TRBJ2-2; no clear D gene. This CDR3 has 15 residues. V lost 9 bases and J 9 bases, leaving 23 bases between the germline ends. Germline V gene sequence: CDR1 SGHTA, CDR2 FQGTGA. DNA of the CDR3: TGTGCCAGTACCCCCGGGTCATATACGTCCCGGGAGCTGTTTTTT. Translating gives CASTPGSYTSRELFF.

The J gene is TRBJ1-1, the V gene TRBV7-2; TRBD1 might be the D (5 bases). This CDR3 has 15 amino acids. Looked up from germline, CDR1 is SGHTA and CDR2 is FQGNSA. Trimming cost V 1 base and J 6 bases, with 15 bases left between them. The CDR3 DNA reads as TGTGCCAGCAGCTTAGTGCCAGGGCAAGGGGCTGAAGCTTTCTTT. Amino acid sequence: CASSLVPGQGAEAFF.

This clone was found a few times. This sequence joins TRBV19 and TRBJ2-7; D might be TRBD2 (6 bases). Germline V gives CDR1 LNHDA, CDR2 SQIVND (reference sequence). The CDR3 has 13 amino acids. V lost 1 base and J 9 bases, leaving 13 bases between the germline ends. The CDR3 protein is CASSIAGTVAQYF. The CDR3 coding sequence is TGTGCCAGTAGTATAGCCGGGACTGTTGCGCAGTACTTC.

The chain is built from TRBV4-3 and TRBJ2-7, with D perhaps matching TRBD1 (6 bases). The germline gives CDR1 LGHNA, CDR2 YSLEER. Trimming stripped 0 bases from V and 3 bases from J, with 15 bases between. This CDR3 is 16 amino acids long. CDR3 DNA: TGCGCCAGCAGCCAAGAGGCCACAGGGTTTTTCTACGAGCAGTACTTC. Translation gives CASSQEATGFFYEQYF.

This rearrangement joins TRBV7-2 to TRBJ1-1, with TRBD1 as a possible D gene (6 bases). The CDR3 consists of 13 residues. Germline lookup yields CDR1 SGHTA and CDR2 FQGNSA. V dropped 5 bases and J dropped 11 bases, with 18 bases sitting between them. The CDR3 DNA reads TGTGCCAGCAGCCCAGGGGCTCAGGGGTGGGCTTTCTTT. It encodes CASSPGAQGWAFF.

This sequence joins TRBV14 and TRBJ2-7; TRBD1 is a possible D gene (6 bases). The CDR3 loop spans 14 amino acids. Germline V gene data show CDR1 as SGHDN and CDR2 as FVKESK. The V and J ends lost 3 bases and 3 bases respectively, with 12 bases between them. CDR3 in DNA: TGTGCCAGCAGCCAGGGACAAAGAATCTACGAGCAGTACTTC. This translates into CASSQGQRIYEQYF.

The chain combines TRBV5-6 with TRBJ2-6, with TRBD1 matching 10 bases. The CDR3 has 17 amino acids. The junction had 7 bases not matched to a gene; V was cut back by 4 bases and J by 3 bases. The V gene's germline CDR1 is SGHDT and CDR2 YYEEEE. CDR3 region: CASSAGTGVGGANVLTF. The CDR3 DNA is TGTGCCAGCAGCGCCGGGACAGGGGTTGGTGGGGCCAACGTCCTGACTTTC.

The chain has TRBV29-1 and TRBJ1-1, with D unresolved. The germline V gene has CDR1 SQVTM and CDR2 ANQGSEA. The CDR3 is 12 residues long. Trimming shortened V by 3 bases and J by 10 bases, and 15 bases separated the two germline ends. The CDR3 is CSVDVSGRGAFF. CDR3 bases: TGCAGCGTTGATGTATCTGGTCGGGGAGCTTTCTTT.

This clone occurred many times. Other DNA sequences in the sample encode the same CDR3. The rearrangement links TRBV5-1 to TRBJ1-4; D may be TRBD1 (5 bases). The length of the CDR3 is 14 residues. From germline, CDR1 is SGHRS and CDR2 YFSETQ. Trimming took off 4 bases at V and 7 bases at J, with 14 bases between the two ends. CDR3 nucleotide sequence: TGCGCCAGCAGCCCAGGGCAGGGAGGTGAAAAACTGTTTTTT. This gives the protein CASSPGQGGEKLFF.

The chain employs TRBV18 and TRBJ1-5, with 10 bases that match TRBD1. CDR1 is KGHSH, CDR2 LQKENI, per germline. V dropped 4 bases and J dropped 4; count of bases not matched to a gene: 1. CDR3 length equals 14 residues. The CDR3 reads CASSLDRGNQPQHF. CDR3 sequence (DNA): TGTGCCAGCTCACTGGACAGGGGGAATCAGCCCCAGCATTTT.

This chain joins TRBV7-6 and TRBJ2-7; D gene unclear. The V end was cut by 5 bases, the J end by 2 bases, with 10 bases between. This CDR3 spans 13 amino acids. The germline V gene encodes CDR1 SGHVS and CDR2 FNYEAQ. CDR3 loop: CASSPADTYEQYF. DNA of the CDR3: TGTGCCAGCAGCCCCGCTGACACCTACGAGCAGTACTTC.

This rearrangement joins TRBV18 to TRBJ2-5; weak D call: TRBD2 (5 bases). Germline CDR1 reads KGHSH; CDR2 reads LQKENI. This CDR3 comprises 16 residues. The ends were cut back, 5 bases at V and 0 bases at J, with 16 bases in the middle. DNA of the CDR3: TGTGCCAGCTCATCCCAAGGGAGAATTGACCAAGAGACCCAGTACTTC. Its translation: CASSSQGRIDQETQYF. Using reference TRBV18 and TRBJ2-5 for the parts outside the CDR3, the full variable domain is NAGVMQNPRHLVRRRGQEARLRCSPMKGHSHVYWYRQLPEEGLKFMVYLQKENIIDESGMPKERFSAEFPKEGPSILRIQQVVRGDSAAYFCASSSQGRIDQETQYFGPGTRLLVL.

The chain uses TRBV9 and TRBJ1-1, with D unclear. The CDR3 length is 14 residues. Trimming stripped 4 bases from V and 1 base from J, with 11 bases between. Germline assignment: CDR1 SGDLS and CDR2 YYNGEE. The CDR3 DNA sequence: TGTGCCAGCAGCACTATAGGGAGGAACACTGAAGCTTTCTTT. Protein product: CASSTIGRNTEAFF.

The chain has TRBV7-3 and TRBJ2-5; TRBD2 is a possible D gene (5 bases). Germline V gene lookup returns CDR1 SGHTA and CDR2 FQGTGA. CDR3 length: 13 amino acids. Trimming pared 6 bases from V and 5 bases from J, leaving 13 bases between. In DNA form, the CDR3 reads TGTGCCAGCAGTTCACAACGAGGGGAGACCCAGTACTTC. It codes for CASSSQRGETQYF.

The rearrangement links TRBV9 to TRBJ2-1; 7 positions match TRBD2. From germline, CDR1 is SGDLS and CDR2 YYNGEE. The CDR3 totals 15 residues. V was pared by 2 bases and J by 8 bases, with 10 bases of the junction left unmatched. The CDR3 reads CASSVEGGPVDEQFF. DNA of the CDR3: TGTGCCAGCAGCGTCGAGGGAGGGCCGGTGGATGAGCAGTTCTTC.

The chain couples TRBV20-1 to TRBJ2-5; the match to TRBD1 covers 8 bases. Germline V lookup: CDR1 DFQATT, CDR2 SNEGSKA (reference sequence). The CDR3 length is 15 residues. J gave up 5 bases and V 3 bases, and 11 bases lay outside the gene matches. The CDR3 nucleotides read TGCAGTGCTAGTGAAGGGACAGGCCGTTCGGAGACCCAGTACTTC. It specifies CSASEGTGRSETQYF.